This T cell receptor beta chain was recovered during a study of shared clonotypes between healthy human individuals. Study overall: With ages of 18 to 49, the donors were two women and three men. Per donor, three plates held CD4 naive cells, three held CD4 memory, two held CD8 naive and one held CD8 memory. Findings and limits, study-wide: Rarefaction analysis demonstrated incomplete sorted-subset sequencing notwithstanding large depth.

Per the germline V gene, CDR1 is GTSNPN and CDR2 is SVGIG (reference sequence). CDR3 size: 12 residues. V lost 3 bases, J lost 8 bases, and 13 bases lay in between. Under the authors' procedure: With immunoSEQ giving junction-only sequences and no quality scores, filtering differed. Clones were sequenced by immunoSEQ multiplex PCR, and TCRdb holds only the in-frame ones, with some missing. Clone size and V and J calls were adopted from that table, with D and trimming inferred from the DNA. Found here are 1.5 million to 2.5 million clones, less than 95% of them singletons; the top ten hold more than 0.9%. Of note for this clone: Its antigen remains unknown. This specimen includes other DNA sequences encoding the same CDR3.

CD45RO-negative, CCR7-selected cells formed the naive CD8 fraction, which excluded terminally differentiated effector memory CD45RA+ cells. The source material was naive CD8+ T cells sorted from blood. V gene TRBV30 combines with J gene TRBJ1-2, with D possibly matching TRBD1 (5 bases). This clonotype was sampled from a man between 18 and 29 years old in good health. The CDR3 reads CAWSQGAGGYTF. CDR3 bases: TGTGCCTGGAGCCAAGGGGCAGGCGGCTACACCTTC.